Below, one T cell receptor beta chain is given with its context. This entry comes from a study of long-term antiretroviral therapy in people with HIV. Assay version v3.0 of immunoSEQ was used, and it was run at survey level. The repertoire was sequenced with immunoSEQ multiplex PCR; TCRdb's copy has only in-frame clones and lacks some. The sample contains 30,000 to 40,000 clones, approximately 97% of which appear only once. The clonotype comes from a man aged 30 to 39 with HIV. The material sequenced was unsorted PBMCs, taken 6.9 years after starting antiretroviral therapy.

CDR3 coding DNA: TGCGCCAGCAGCACTTTAAAGGGTACAGTGAACGTTGAAGCTTTCTTT. As protein: CASSTLKGTVNVEAFF. The V gene is TRBV23-1, the J gene TRBJ1-1, with unresolved D. TRBV23-1 is given ORF status, its function remaining uncertain. The CDR3 spans 16 residues. With 6 bases removed from V and 7 bases from J, the gap between germline ends came to 24 bases.